This entry lists 7 T cell receptor beta chains sequenced from one sample in a study of blood T cell repertoires in COVID-19. Assay: immunoSEQ multiplex PCR; the TCRdb copy retains only in-frame clones and omits some. Of more than 85,000 clones listed, over 80% are singletons. Sequencing input: peripheral blood. All receptors derive from an elderly man with acute or convalescent COVID-19.

V is TRBV6-2 or TRBV6-3 and J is TRBJ2-2; 10 bases align to TRBD2. The V segment lost 5 bases and the J segment 4 bases; nucleotides outside the gene matches: 10. The CDR3 contains 17 residues. Looked up from germline, CDR1 is MNHEY and CDR2 is SVGEGT. CDR3 sequence: CASSGGPGLAVTGELFF. In DNA form, the CDR3 reads TGTGCCAGCAGTGGGGGGCCCGGACTAGCGGTCACCGGGGAGCTGTTTTTT.

CDR3 in DNA: TGCGCCAGCGCCGGGGCTAGCGGGCTATCGGACCATGAGCAGTTCTTC. Translation gives CASAGASGLSDHEQFF. The chain employs TRBV10-2 and TRBJ2-1; TRBD2 agrees at 8 bases. CDR3 length: 16 amino acids. CDR1 and CDR2 from the germline V gene are WSHSY and SAAADI. The V and J ends lost 8 bases and 8 bases, in that order; junction bases with no gene match: 17.

The V gene is TRBV28, the J gene TRBJ1-1; TRBD1 is a possible D gene (5 bases). Germline-derived CDR1 and CDR2 are MDHEN and SYDVKM. The CDR3 has 14 residues. The ends were cut back, 2 bases at V and 1 base at J, with 8 bases in the middle. The CDR3, as DNA: TGTGCCAGCAGTTTACACAGGTCGAACACTGAAGCTTTCTTT. The encoded protein is CASSLHRSNTEAFF.

The chain recombines TRBV7-2 with TRBJ2-3; TRBD2 aligns across 12 bases. J gave up 4 bases and V 1 base, and 3 bases lay outside the gene matches. Germline-derived CDR1 and CDR2 are SGHTA and FQGNSA. CDR3 size: 16 residues. CDR3 protein: CASSLGLAGGADTQYF. The CDR3 bases are TGTGCCAGCAGCTTAGGGCTAGCGGGGGGGGCAGATACGCAGTATTTT.

This chain links TRBV4-3 with TRBJ2-6, with TRBD1 matching 10 bases. The germline V gene has CDR1 LGHNA and CDR2 YSLEER. V dropped 0 bases and J dropped 1; count of bases not matched to a gene: 3. The CDR3 spans 18 residues. The CDR3 is CASSQDRTGGSGANVLTF. The DNA for the CDR3 is TGCGCCAGCAGCCAAGATCGGACAGGGGGATCTGGGGCCAACGTCCTGACTTTC.

The genes are TRBV19 and TRBJ1-5; D perhaps matches TRBD1 (6 bases). Germline V CDR1 and CDR2: LNHDA, SQIVND (reference sequence). V was pared by 4 bases and J by 6 bases, with 16 bases between. This CDR3 is built from 15 residues. CDR3 sequence reads: CASSRERGASQPQHF. DNA of the CDR3: TGTGCCAGTAGTAGGGAGCGGGGGGCCAGTCAGCCCCAGCATTTT.

The CDR3 DNA follows: TGTGCCAGCAGTCTGGACAGGGCCTACGAGCAGTACTTC. Its protein product is CASSLDRAYEQYF. The V and J genes are TRBV6-5 and TRBJ2-7, with 8 bases that match TRBD1. The CDR3 is made up of 13 amino acids. CDR1 MNHEY and CDR2 SVGAGI come from the germline V gene. V shed 5 bases, J shed 2 bases, and the junction held 2 bases outside the gene matches.